This T cell receptor (beta chain) was captured by sequencing in a study of blood T cell repertoires in COVID-19. Overall study: Some COVID-19 samples were acute and others convalescent; all came from the United States, Italy and Spain. Sample material is recorded as cDNA or gDNA derived from T cells, B-cell-depleted T cells, or PBMCs.

Authors' data handling: From reference gene primer amplification, estimates of nucleated cell counts were derived. The assay was immunoSEQ multiplex PCR, and TCRdb's table has in-frame clones only and misses some. V and J calls and clone size are as listed in that table; D and trimming were resolved from the DNA. The data contain 65,000 to 70,000 clones, over 80% of them singletons. The J segment lost 5 bases and the V segment lost 7 bases, leaving 4 bases of the junction unmatched. This CDR3 comprises 14 residues. CDR1 and CDR2 (germline): MNHEY, SVGAGI. Sequenced material: peripheral blood. The receptor's source is a man aged 50 or older with active COVID-19. J is TRBJ1-6 and V is TRBV6-5; 8 nucleotides line up with TRBD1. The CDR3 nucleotides are TGTGCCAGCACCTCGGGACAGGATAATTCACCCCTCCACTTT. As protein: CASTSGQDNSPLHF.